Following are 17 T cell receptor beta chains from one sample sequenced in a study of T cell responses to AZD1222 COVID-19 vaccine. Libraries were prepared by immunoSEQ multiplex PCR; TCRdb keeps only in-frame clonotypes and omits some of them. The sample lists some 150,000 clones; roughly 90% were seen once. The sequencing here drew on peripheral blood, taken 28 days after the second AZD1222 dose. Receptors were obtained from an adult who received the AZD1222 COVID-19 vaccine.

The chain uses TRBV5-5 and TRBJ2-2; 7 positions match TRBD1. Trimming removed 2 bases from V and 6 bases from J; junction bases left unmatched: 10. The CDR3 is 16 amino acids. Germline CDR1 and CDR2: SGHKS and YYEKEE (reference sequence). Here the CDR3 reads CASSFLVTGSAGELFF. As DNA, the CDR3 is TGTGCCAGCAGCTTCTTGGTGACAGGGAGCGCCGGGGAGCTGTTTTTT.

The rearrangement uses TRBV14 and TRBJ2-7; D is undetermined. CDR3 length equals 12 residues. V gave up 5 bases and J gave up 4 bases, with 9 bases separating them. Germline CDR1 SGHDN, CDR2 FVKESK. DNA for the CDR3: TGTGCCAGCAGCGGAGACAAGTACGAGCAGTACTTC. Amino acid sequence: CASSGDKYEQYF.

The V and J genes are TRBV6-5 and TRBJ1-1; D ambiguous. This CDR3 has 14 amino acids. The germline V and J ends were trimmed by 2 bases and 4 bases, with 11 bases remaining between them. Germline values: CDR1 MNHEY, CDR2 SVGAGI. CDR3 nucleotides: TGTGCCAGCAGTTACGAAATGGGCGGCACTGAAGCTTTCTTT. Its translation: CASSYEMGGTEAFF.

The genes are TRBV7-9 and TRBJ2-2, with 7 bases matching TRBD2. Germline CDR1 and CDR2: SEHNR and FQNEAQ (reference sequence). The CDR3 is 16 amino acids. After removal of 10 bases from V and 0 bases from J, the junction contained 11 bases not matched to a gene. The CDR3 sequence: CATRKGDYANTGELFF. CDR3 sequence (DNA): TGTGCCACCCGGAAAGGGGACTACGCGAACACCGGGGAGCTGTTTTTT.

V usage is TRBV9 and J usage is TRBJ1-1; 7 bases are a match to TRBD1. Germline V gene lookup returns CDR1 SGDLS and CDR2 YYNGEE. CDR3 length: 14 residues. With V trimmed by 2 bases and J by 4 bases, 5 bases remained unmatched. The DNA of the CDR3 is TGTGCCAGCAGCGTCGCAGGGGGGACCACTGAAGCTTTCTTT. Translation gives CASSVAGGTTEAFF.

V and J are TRBV24-1 and TRBJ2-2; D call uncertain. V lost 9 bases, J lost 2 bases, and 9 bases lay in between. Germline V gene sequence: CDR1 KGHDR, CDR2 SFDVKD. This CDR3 has 13 amino acids. CDR3 coding DNA: TGTGCCACCTCAAACCCTAACACCGGGGAGCTGTTTTTT. Translated: CATSNPNTGELFF.

This chain connects TRBV19 to TRBJ1-2; 10 nucleotides agree with TRBD1. With V trimmed by 6 bases and J by 4 bases, 8 bases remained unmatched. The CDR3 is 15 residues long. Per the germline V gene, CDR1 is LNHDA and CDR2 is SQIVND (reference sequence). In nucleotides, the CDR3 is TGTGCCAGTAGGGACCGGGACAGGGGTTCCTATGGCTACACCTTC. This gives the protein CASRDRDRGSYGYTF.

This clone appeared a single time. J is TRBJ1-6 and V is TRBV4-1, with TRBD1 matching over 7 bases. The CDR3 consists of 15 residues. The germline V gene encodes CDR1 MGHRA and CDR2 YSYEKL. Germline trimming cut 0 bases from V and 9 bases from J; bases unmatched to any gene: 5. CDR3 bases: TGCGCCAGCAGCCAAGAGGACAGGTCGGCTTCACCCCTCCACTTT. Translating gives CASSQEDRSASPLHF.

The chain links TRBV30 to TRBJ1-1; weak D call: TRBD1 (5 bases). The CDR3 runs to 12 residues. Per germline, CDR1 GTSNPN and CDR2 SVGIG (reference sequence). V lost 3 bases and J 4 bases, leaving 9 bases between the germline ends. The CDR3 spells CAWRKGATEAFF. The CDR3, as DNA: TGTGCCTGGAGGAAAGGGGCCACTGAAGCTTTCTTT.

CDR3 nucleotide sequence: TGCAGCGGACAGAAGACAGGTCCTGAAGCTTTCTTT. This gives the protein CSGQKTGPEAFF. The chain links TRBV29-1 to TRBJ1-1; perhaps TRBD1 as D (6 bases). Germline V gene data show CDR1 as SQVTM and CDR2 as ANQGSEA. The CDR3 spans 12 residues. V was trimmed by 7 bases and J by 6 bases, leaving 15 bases between them. Complete variable domain (other parts from reference TRBV29-1 and TRBJ1-1): SAVISQKPSRDICQRGTSLTIQCQVDSQVTMMFWYRQQPGQSLTLIATANQGSEATYESGFVIDKFPISRPNLTFSTLTVSNMSPEDSSIYLCSGQKTGPEAFFGQGTRLTVV.

This chain uses TRBV9 with TRBJ2-1; 10 bases agree with TRBD2. Germline CDR1 reads SGDLS; CDR2 reads YYNGEE. This CDR3 is built from 16 residues. Unmatched junction bases numbered 4, after V lost 4 bases and J lost 0 bases. The CDR3 reads CASSPTSGVSYNEQFF. CDR3 coding DNA: TGTGCCAGCAGCCCAACTAGCGGGGTCTCCTACAATGAGCAGTTCTTC.

The V call is TRBV10-2, the J call TRBJ1-3; no clear D. Germline V gene sequence: CDR1 WSHSY, CDR2 SAAADI. V was shortened by 4 bases and J by 0 bases, with 10 bases between the two germline ends. The CDR3 spans 15 residues. The CDR3 DNA reads TGCGCCAGCAGTGCCAGCGGGGTCTCTGGAAACACCATATATTTT. Protein: CASSASGVSGNTIYF.

The rearrangement joins TRBV4-1 to TRBJ1-5; D is undetermined. From germline, CDR1 is MGHRA and CDR2 YSYEKL. The germline V and J ends were trimmed by 3 bases and 5 bases, with 8 bases remaining between them. The CDR3 is 13 residues long. The CDR3, as DNA: TGCGCCAGCAGCCAGGCTTTCGATCAGCCCCAGCATTTT. It yields the protein CASSQAFDQPQHF.

The J gene is TRBJ2-2, the V gene TRBV6-5, with a tentative D call TRBD2 (6 bases). The V and J ends lost 6 bases and 4 bases respectively, with 12 bases between them. From germline, CDR1 is MNHEY and CDR2 SVGAGI. CDR3 length: 14 residues. The CDR3 nucleotides are TGTGCCAGCAGGCCGGGACTCATCACCGGGGAGCTGTTTTTT. Translating gives CASRPGLITGELFF.

The chain employs TRBV30 and TRBJ1-1; D is ambiguous. The V and J ends lost 4 bases and 4 bases respectively, with 19 bases between them. Looked up from germline, CDR1 is GTSNPN and CDR2 is SVGIG (reference sequence). The CDR3 contains 15 residues. CDR3 residues: CAWTGEAGGGTEAFF. The CDR3 DNA reads TGTGCCTGGACCGGAGAGGCGGGAGGTGGCACTGAAGCTTTCTTT.

The gene calls are TRBV27 and TRBJ1-5, with D possibly being TRBD1 (6 bases). CDR1 MNHEY and CDR2 SMNVEV come from the germline V gene (reference sequence). The CDR3 spans 16 residues. V was trimmed by 7 bases and J by 5 bases, leaving 21 bases between them. CDR3: CASTLRGTDRYQPQHF. CDR3 bases: TGTGCCAGCACCCTCAGGGGTACAGACCGGTATCAGCCCCAGCATTTT.

CDR3: CASSLGVRGRPSYGYTF. CDR3 nucleotides: TGTGCCAGCAGCTTAGGGGTCCGGGGGCGCCCTTCCTATGGCTACACCTTC. The chain employs TRBV7-2 and TRBJ1-2, with D tentatively TRBD1 (6 bases). The V gene's germline CDR1 is SGHTA and CDR2 FQGNSA. The germline V and J ends were trimmed by 1 base and 4 bases, with 19 bases remaining between them. The CDR3 is made up of 17 amino acids.